This T cell receptor (beta chain) was observed in a study of T-cell reconstitution after alpha-beta-depleted transplantation in children. Unique molecular identifiers were built into the TCRbeta library. TCRdb re-analysed the PCR reads in MiXCR, keeping a single row per CDR3 protein. The sample gives more than 250,000 distinct CDR3 sequences, 9.5% to 10% of which show up once; 10% is in the top ten. The length of the CDR3 is 17 residues. CDR1 is SGHRS, CDR2 YFSETQ, per germline. V dropped 5 bases and J dropped 0; count of bases not matched to a gene: 8. This specimen was PBMCs from the stem cell graft donor, taken from the stem cell graft. This clonotype originated in a human donor who donated a stem cell graft to a child with SCID. This chain links TRBV5-1 with TRBJ2-1, with 10 bases fitting TRBD2. The CDR3 reads CASSPPAGGLSYNEQFF. The CDR3, as DNA: TGCGCCAGCAGTCCGCCAGCGGGGGGGCTCTCCTACAATGAGCAGTTCTTC.